This T cell receptor beta chain comes out of a study of blood T cell repertoires in COVID-19. Unmatched junction bases numbered 5, after V lost 0 bases and J lost 5 bases. The CDR3 has 15 amino acids. Looked up from germline, CDR1 is ENHRY and CDR2 is SYGVKD. Assay used: immunoSEQ multiplex PCR; TCRdb lists only in-frame clones, some missing. The sample contains under 250,000 clones, about nine tenths of which appear only once. The sequence was collected from a man aged 25 to 40 with COVID-19, enrolled during active disease. Sequencing was performed on peripheral blood. The rearrangement links TRBV10-3 to TRBJ2-7; 9 positions match TRBD1. CDR3 amino acids: CAISESGTGYHEQYF. In DNA form, the CDR3 reads TGTGCCATCAGTGAGTCGGGGACAGGGTACCACGAGCAGTACTTC.